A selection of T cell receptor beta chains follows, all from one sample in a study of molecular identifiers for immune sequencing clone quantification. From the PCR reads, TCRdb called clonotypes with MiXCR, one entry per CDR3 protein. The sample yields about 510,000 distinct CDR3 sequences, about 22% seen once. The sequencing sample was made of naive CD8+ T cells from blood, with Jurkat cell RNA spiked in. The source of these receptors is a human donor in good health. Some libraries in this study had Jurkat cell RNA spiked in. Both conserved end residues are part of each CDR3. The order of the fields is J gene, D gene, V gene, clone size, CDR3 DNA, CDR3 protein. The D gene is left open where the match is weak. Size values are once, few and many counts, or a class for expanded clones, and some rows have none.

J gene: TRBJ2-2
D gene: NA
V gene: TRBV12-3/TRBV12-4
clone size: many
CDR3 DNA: TGTGCCAGCATTCAAGGACAGCACGGGGAGCTGTTTTTT
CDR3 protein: CASIQGQHGELFF

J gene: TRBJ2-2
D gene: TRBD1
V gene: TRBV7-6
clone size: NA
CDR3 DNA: TGTGCCAGCAGCTACAACAGGGGGCCGGCGTCCGGGGAGCTGTTTTTT
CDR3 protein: CASSYNRGPASGELFF

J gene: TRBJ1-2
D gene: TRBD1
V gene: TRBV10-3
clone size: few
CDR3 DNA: TGTGCCATACGTGATGGGGATAAGGGACAGGGGAAGCGGAATGGCTACACCTTC
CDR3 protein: CAIRDGDKGQGKRNGYTF

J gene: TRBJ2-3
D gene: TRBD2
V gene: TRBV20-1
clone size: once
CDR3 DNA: TGCAGTGCTAGCGGGGGGGCCGGTACAGATACGCAGTATTTT
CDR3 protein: CSASGGAGTDTQYF

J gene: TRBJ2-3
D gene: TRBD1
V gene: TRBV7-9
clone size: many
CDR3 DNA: TGTGCCAGCAGCTCTCAGGGGGTTGCTGAAGATACGCAGTATTTT
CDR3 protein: CASSSQGVAEDTQYF

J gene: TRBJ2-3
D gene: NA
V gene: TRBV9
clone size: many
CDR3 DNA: TGTGCCAGCAGCGTTGGGACATTTACTACAGATACGCAGTATTTT
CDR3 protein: CASSVGTFTTDTQYF

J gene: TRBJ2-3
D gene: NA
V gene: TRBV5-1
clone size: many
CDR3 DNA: TGCGCCAGCAGCTTGGGCCGGAATGCAGATACGCAGTATTTT
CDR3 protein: CASSLGRNADTQYF

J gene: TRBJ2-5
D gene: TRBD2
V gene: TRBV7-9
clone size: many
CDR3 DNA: TGTGCCAGCAGCTTTTTATCAGCGGGGAAGCAAGAGACCCAGTACTTC
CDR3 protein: CASSFLSAGKQETQYF

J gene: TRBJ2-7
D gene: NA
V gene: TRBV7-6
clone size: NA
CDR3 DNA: TGTGCCAGCAGCCCGAGCGGATACAGCTCCTACGAGCAGTACTTC
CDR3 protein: CASSPSGYSSYEQYF

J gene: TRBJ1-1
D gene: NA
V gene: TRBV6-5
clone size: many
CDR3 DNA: TGTGCCAGCAGTTACTCCCCCGGAGGGACTGAAGCTTTCTTT
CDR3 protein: CASSYSPGGTEAFF

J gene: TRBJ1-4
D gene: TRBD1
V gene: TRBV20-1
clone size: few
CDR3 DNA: TGCAGTGCTAGGGATCGGGACAGTGCGGAAAAACTGTTTTTT
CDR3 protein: CSARDRDSAEKLFF

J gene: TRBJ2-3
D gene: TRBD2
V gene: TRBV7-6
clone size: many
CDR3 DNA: TGTGCCAGCAGCTTTTTAAGGGCGGGGGAGAACACAGATACGCAGTATTTT
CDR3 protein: CASSFLRAGENTDTQYF

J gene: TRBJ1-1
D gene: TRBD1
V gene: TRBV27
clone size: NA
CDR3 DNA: TGTGCCAGCAGTTTATCAGCGACAGGGCACACTGAAGCTTTCTTT
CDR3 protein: CASSLSATGHTEAFF

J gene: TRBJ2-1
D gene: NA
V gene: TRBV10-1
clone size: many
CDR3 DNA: TGCGCCAGTAGTGGAAGAAAATCCTACAATGAGCAGTTCTTC
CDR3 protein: CASSGRKSYNEQFF

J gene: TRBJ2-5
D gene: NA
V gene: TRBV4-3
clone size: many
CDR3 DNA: TGCGCCAGCAGCCAAGGAGCCGGAGGGATTGAGACCCAGTACTTC
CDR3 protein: CASSQGAGGIETQYF

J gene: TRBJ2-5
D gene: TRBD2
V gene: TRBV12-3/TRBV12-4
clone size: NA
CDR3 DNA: TGTGCCAGCACCTCAGCGGGGAGGGAGACCCAGTACTTC
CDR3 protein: CASTSAGRETQYF

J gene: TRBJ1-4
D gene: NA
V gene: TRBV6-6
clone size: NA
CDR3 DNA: TGTGCCAGCCGGGGGTGGGAGCCTAATGAAAAACTGTTTTTT
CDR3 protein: CASRGWEPNEKLFF

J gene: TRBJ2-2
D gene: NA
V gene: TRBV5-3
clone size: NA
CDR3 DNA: TGTGCCAGACCCCAGGACGGGGAGCTGTTTTTT
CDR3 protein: CARPQDGELFF

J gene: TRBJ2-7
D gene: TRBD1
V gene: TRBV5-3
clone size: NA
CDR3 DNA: TGTGCCAGCAGCCCACGGACAGGTCGCCCCGAGCAGTACTTC
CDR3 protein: CASSPRTGRPEQYF

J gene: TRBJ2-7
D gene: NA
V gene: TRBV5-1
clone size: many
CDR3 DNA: TGCGCCAGCAGCTTGGAGTTAAACTACGAGCAGTACTTC
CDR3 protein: CASSLELNYEQYF

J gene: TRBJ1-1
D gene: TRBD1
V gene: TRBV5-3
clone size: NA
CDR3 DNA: TGTGCCAGCAGGGTGGGACAGGGCAGGGACACTGAAGCTTTCTTT
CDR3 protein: CASRVGQGRDTEAFF

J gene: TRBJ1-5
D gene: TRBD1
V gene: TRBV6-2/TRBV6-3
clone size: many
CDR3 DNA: TGTGCCAGCCGCCCCCGACAGGGGGTCAATCAGCCCCAGCATTTT
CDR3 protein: CASRPRQGVNQPQHF

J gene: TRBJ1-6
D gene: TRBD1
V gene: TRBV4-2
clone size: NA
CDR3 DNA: TGTGCCAGCAGAGAGCAGGGGGGAAATTCACCCCTCCACTTT
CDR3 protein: CASREQGGNSPLHF

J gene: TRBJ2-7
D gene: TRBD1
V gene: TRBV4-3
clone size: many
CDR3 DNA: TGCGCCAGCAGCCAAGATGGAGGGACAGGGTACGAGCAGTACTTC
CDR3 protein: CASSQDGGTGYEQYF

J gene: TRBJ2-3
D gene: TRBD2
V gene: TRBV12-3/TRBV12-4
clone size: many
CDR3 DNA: TGTGCCAGCACTTCCATCGGTAGCGGGGAGGAAGATACGCAGTATTTT
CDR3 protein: CASTSIGSGEEDTQYF

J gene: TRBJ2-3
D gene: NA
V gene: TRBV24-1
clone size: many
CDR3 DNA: TGTGCCACCAGTGAGGGGATGTCGGATACGCAGTATTTT
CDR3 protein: CATSEGMSDTQYF

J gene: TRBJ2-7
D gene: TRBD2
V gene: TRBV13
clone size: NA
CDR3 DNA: TGTGCCAGCACCCCTCGGGGGGAATCCTACGAGCAGTACTTC
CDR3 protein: CASTPRGESYEQYF

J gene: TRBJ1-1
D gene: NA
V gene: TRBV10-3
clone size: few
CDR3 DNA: TGTGCCATCACTCAGGGCACTGAAGCTTTCTTT
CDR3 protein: CAITQGTEAFF

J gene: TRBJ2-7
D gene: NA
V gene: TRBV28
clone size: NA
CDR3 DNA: TGTGCCAGCAGTAACTTTCGGGACGGCTTCTACGAGCAGTACTTC
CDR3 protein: CASSNFRDGFYEQYF

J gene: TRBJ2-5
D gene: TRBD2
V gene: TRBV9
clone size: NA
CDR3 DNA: TGTACCAGCAGCACCCCAGCCGGGAGTAGCGGGAGGCTGCAAGAGACCCAGTACTTC
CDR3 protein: CTSSTPAGSSGRLQETQYF

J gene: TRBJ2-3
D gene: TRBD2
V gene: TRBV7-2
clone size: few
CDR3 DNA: TGTGCCAGCCTCATAGCGGGGGGGGGAGCAGATACGCAGTATTTT
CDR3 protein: CASLIAGGGADTQYF

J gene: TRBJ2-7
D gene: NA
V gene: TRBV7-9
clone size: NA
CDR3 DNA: TGTGCCAGCAGCTTGCGCCCCGGACAGAGCTACGAGCAGTACTTC
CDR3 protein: CASSLRPGQSYEQYF

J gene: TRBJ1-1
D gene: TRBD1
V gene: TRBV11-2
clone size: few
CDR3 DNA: TGTGCCAGCAGCCGCACCACCACAGGGGGCCCTGAAGCTTTCTTT
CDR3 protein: CASSRTTTGGPEAFF

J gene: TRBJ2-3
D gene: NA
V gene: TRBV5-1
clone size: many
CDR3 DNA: TGCGCCAGCGGACCCCTCGGTTCCACAGATACGCAGTATTTT
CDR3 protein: CASGPLGSTDTQYF

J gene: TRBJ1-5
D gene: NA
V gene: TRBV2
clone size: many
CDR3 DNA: TGTGCCAGCAGTGAACCCGGGACACTTAACCCACGAGCTGGCAATCAGCCCCAGCATTTT
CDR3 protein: CASSEPGTLNPRAGNQPQHF

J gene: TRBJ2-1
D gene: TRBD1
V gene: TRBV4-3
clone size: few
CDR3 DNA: TGCGCCAGCAGCCAAGCGGACAGGGCTGCCTACAATGAGCAGTTCTTC
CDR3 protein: CASSQADRAAYNEQFF

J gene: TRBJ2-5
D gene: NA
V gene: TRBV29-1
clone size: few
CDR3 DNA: TGCAGCGTTGTTTGGGAGACCCAGTACTTC
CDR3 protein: CSVVWETQYF

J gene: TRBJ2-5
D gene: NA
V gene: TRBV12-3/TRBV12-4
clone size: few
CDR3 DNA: TGTGCCAGCACCAGGGTGTGGCCGAGAGAGACCCAGTACTTC
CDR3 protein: CASTRVWPRETQYF

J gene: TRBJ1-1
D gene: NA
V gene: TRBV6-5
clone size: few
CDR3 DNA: TGTGCCAGCAGTTACTCTAGTTCACACCTCGCTTTCTTT
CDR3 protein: CASSYSSSHLAFF

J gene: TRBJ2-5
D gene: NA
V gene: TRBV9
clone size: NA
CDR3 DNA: TGTGCCAGCAGCAGCCGGGACAACCAAGAGACCCAGTACTTC
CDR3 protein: CASSSRDNQETQYF

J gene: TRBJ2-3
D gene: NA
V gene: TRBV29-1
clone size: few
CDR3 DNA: TGCAGCGTTGAAGGCCCCGGGGGCCCTAGCACAGATACGCAGTATTTT
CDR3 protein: CSVEGPGGPSTDTQYF

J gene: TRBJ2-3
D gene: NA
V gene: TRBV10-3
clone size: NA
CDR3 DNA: TGTGCCATCAGTGCTTCGACAGAGAAGGTCGCAGATACGCAGTATTTT
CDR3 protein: CAISASTEKVADTQYF

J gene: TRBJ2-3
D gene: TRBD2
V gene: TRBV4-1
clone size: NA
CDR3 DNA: TGCGCCAGCAGCCAGACTAGCGGGGGAGCAGATACGCAGTATTTT
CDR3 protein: CASSQTSGGADTQYF

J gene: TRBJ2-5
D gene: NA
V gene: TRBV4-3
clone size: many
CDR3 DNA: TGCGCCAGCAGCCAAGATTTGGGACCCCTATCTAGCCCCAGGACCCAGTACTTC
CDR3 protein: CASSQDLGPLSSPRTQYF

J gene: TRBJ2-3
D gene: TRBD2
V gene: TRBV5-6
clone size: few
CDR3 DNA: TGTGCCAGCAGCACGGGACTACCTAGCACAGATACGCAGTATTTT
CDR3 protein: CASSTGLPSTDTQYF

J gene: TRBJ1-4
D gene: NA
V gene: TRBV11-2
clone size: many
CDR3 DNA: TGTGCCAGCAGCGGGGGGCCAAATGAAAAACTGTTTTTT
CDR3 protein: CASSGGPNEKLFF

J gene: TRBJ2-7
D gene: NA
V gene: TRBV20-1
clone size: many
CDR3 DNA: TGCAGTGCTACAGGGGAGTCCCCCTACGAGCAGTACTTC
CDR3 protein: CSATGESPYEQYF

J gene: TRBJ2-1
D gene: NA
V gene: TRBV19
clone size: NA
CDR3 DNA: TGTGCCAGTAGTATAGCTAGTCCAACGGTCAATGAGCAGTTCTTC
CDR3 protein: CASSIASPTVNEQFF

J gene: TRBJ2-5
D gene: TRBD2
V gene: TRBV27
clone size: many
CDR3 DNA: TGTGCCAGCAGTTTAATCTGGGCTAGCGGGGGGCCGGAGACCCAGTACTTC
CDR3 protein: CASSLIWASGGPETQYF

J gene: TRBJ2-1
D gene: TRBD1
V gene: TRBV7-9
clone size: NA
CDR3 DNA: TGTGCCAGCAGCTTCCCGGGACAGGGTCACAATGAGCAGTTCTTC
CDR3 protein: CASSFPGQGHNEQFF

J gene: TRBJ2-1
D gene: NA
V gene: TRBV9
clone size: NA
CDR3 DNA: TGTGCCAGCAGCGCCCTACTCAATGAGCAGTTCTTC
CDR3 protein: CASSALLNEQFF

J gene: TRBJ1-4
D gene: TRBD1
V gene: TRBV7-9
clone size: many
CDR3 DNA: TGTGCCAGCAGCTCTCAGGGGGTGAATGAAAAACTGTTTTTT
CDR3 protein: CASSSQGVNEKLFF

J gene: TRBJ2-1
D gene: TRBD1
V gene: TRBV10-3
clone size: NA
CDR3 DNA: TGTGCCATCATAGACAGGGAAGAAAGCTCCTGCAATGAGCAGTTCTTC
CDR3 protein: CAIIDREESSCNEQFF